This T cell receptor beta chain was documented in a study of blood T cells in healthy people across ages. Each sample yielded at least 5 micrograms of PBMC total RNA. Of note for this clonotype: What it recognizes is unknown.

Primed by a sample-barcoded 5' primer and a J-beta primer mix, a second PCR proceeded for about 6 to 12 cycles. TCRdb re-analysed the 5' RACE reads in MiXCR, keeping a single row per CDR3 protein. The sample includes approximately 1.5 million distinct CDR3 sequences, approximately 43% seen only once; the top ten take approximately 4.1%. Study-wide results and caveats: The fall in TCR beta diversity per million T cells was roughly linear with age.

Source material: blood. This clonotype was obtained from a woman aged 18-29 years in good health.

In DNA form, the CDR3 reads TGTGCCAGCGGAAACAGAGTGAACACTGAAGCTTTCTTT. The encoded protein is CASGNRVNTEAFF. The rearrangement uses TRBV3-1 and TRBJ1-1; D ambiguous. The germline V gene has CDR1 LGHDT and CDR2 YNNKEL (reference sequence). The CDR3 spans 13 residues. Deletions cut 8 bases from V and 0 bases from J, with 10 bases between.